The clone carrying this TCR beta chain was observed many times. The sample belongs to a study of blood T cells in healthy people across ages. Isolation yielded PBMCs, at least 6.5 million per sample, in every case. The authors ran a second PCR of 7 to 11 cycles using a sample-barcoded 5' primer and a J-beta primer mix. TCRdb ran MiXCR on the 5' RACE reads and lists one entry per CDR3 protein. The sample lists 1.5 million to 2 million distinct CDR3 sequences, about 39% occurring once. Germline V gene data show CDR1 as MNHNS and CDR2 as SASEGT. This CDR3 spans 11 amino acids. Trimming cost V 9 bases and J 4 bases, with 10 bases left between them.

The specimen sequenced was blood. This sequence joins TRBV6-1 and TRBJ2-7, with D unresolved. The clonotype originates from a human donor in good health. The CDR3 is CASEKAYEQYF. In DNA, the CDR3 is TGTGCCAGTGAGAAGGCTTACGAGCAGTACTTC.